The clone carrying this TCR beta chain was observed a few times. The data were taken from a study of T-cell reconstitution after alpha-beta-depleted transplantation in children. The germline V gene encodes CDR1 SGHTA and CDR2 FQGNSA. V lost 6 bases and J lost 4; bases outside the gene matches: 8. The CDR3 runs 17 residues. Construction of the TCRbeta library involved unique molecular identifiers. TCRdb re-analysed the PCR reads in MiXCR, keeping a single row per CDR3 protein. The sample yields hundreds of thousands of distinct CDR3 sequences, around 12% seen once. The TCR sequence derives from a girl between 2 and 10 years old with congenital amegakaryocytic thrombocytopenia, due to receive a stem cell transplant. The genes are TRBV7-2 and TRBJ2-6, with 11 bases matching TRBD2. The starting material was PBMCs, obtained before TCRalphabeta/CD19-depleted stem cell transplant. The CDR3 nucleotides read TGTGCCAGCAGTTTCCTAGCGGGAGGATCCGGGGCCAACGTCCTGACTTTC. Translation gives CASSFLAGGSGANVLTF.